Reported below is one T cell receptor (beta chain). This entry comes from a study of T cells after yellow fever vaccination. V was pared by 0 bases and J by 6 bases, with 6 bases of the junction left unmatched. The CDR3 is 15 residues long. Per the germline V gene, CDR1 is SGHNT and CDR2 is YYREEE (reference sequence). Each CDR3 protein gets one entry after TCRdb re-called the 5' RACE reads with MiXCR. The sample holds 450,000 to 650,000 distinct CDR3 sequences, approximately 13% seen once. The sequence was collected from a man aged 30-40 years who received the YFV17D yellow fever vaccine. The V call is TRBV5-4, the J call TRBJ2-7; 10 bases line up with TRBD2. Sequenced material: PBMCs, taken on the day of the yellow fever booster vaccination. The DNA of the CDR3 is TGTGCCAGCAGCTTGGCTCTAGCGGGAGCAGTCGAGCAGTACTTC. Protein product: CASSLALAGAVEQYF.